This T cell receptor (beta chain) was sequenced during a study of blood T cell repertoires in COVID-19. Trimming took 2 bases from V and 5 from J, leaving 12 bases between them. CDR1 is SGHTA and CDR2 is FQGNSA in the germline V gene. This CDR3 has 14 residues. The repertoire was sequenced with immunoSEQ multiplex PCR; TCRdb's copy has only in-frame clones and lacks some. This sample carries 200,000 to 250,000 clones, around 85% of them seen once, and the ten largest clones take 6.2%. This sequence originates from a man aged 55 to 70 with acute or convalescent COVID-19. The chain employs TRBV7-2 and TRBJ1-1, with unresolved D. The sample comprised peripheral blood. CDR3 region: CASSLFWGGTEAFF. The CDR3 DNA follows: TGTGCCAGCAGCTTATTCTGGGGAGGGACTGAAGCTTTCTTT.